This TCR beta chain was observed in a study of graft-versus-host responses after intestinal transplantation. Clones were read by immunoSEQ multiplex PCR, and TCRdb kept only the in-frame ones, dropping some. The sample shows about 57,000 clones, roughly 90% of them seen only once. Trimming took 6 bases from V and 1 from J, leaving 9 bases between them. This CDR3 contains 12 residues. Per the germline V gene, CDR1 is SQVTM and CDR2 is ANQGSEA. The source was PBMCs, collected 26 days after transplant. The chain recombines TRBV29-1 with TRBJ1-1, with D perhaps TRBD1 (6 bases). This receptor was identified in a human patient who received an intestinal transplant, so some T cells may come from the graft donor. The CDR3 loop reads CSVDRSNTEAFF. CDR3 coding DNA: TGCAGCGTGGACAGATCGAACACTGAAGCTTTCTTT.